The 11 T cell receptor beta chains presented below share a single source sample, sequenced in a study of blood T cell repertoires in COVID-19. Only in-frame clones appear in the TCRdb table, and some are missing; sequencing was by immunoSEQ multiplex PCR. Here the sample spans about 270,000 clones, around nine tenths being singletons. The sequenced sample was PBMCs or T cells enriched from blood (not recorded which). The receptors originated from a woman aged 60 to 75 in a cohort exposed to, infected with or recovered from COVID-19 (not recorded which).

V gene TRBV5-4 combines with J gene TRBJ1-2, with a weak D call TRBD1 (5 bases). The germline V gene encodes CDR1 SGHNT and CDR2 YYREEE (reference sequence). V was shortened by 1 base and J by 7 bases, with 11 bases between the two germline ends. This CDR3 is built from 13 residues. Here the CDR3 reads CASSLTGYRGYTF. The CDR3 nucleotides are TGTGCCAGCAGCTTGACAGGCTACCGTGGCTACACCTTC.

V gene TRBV9 combines with J gene TRBJ2-3; 7 bases match TRBD1. The length of the CDR3 is 16 residues. V gave up 3 bases and J gave up 0 bases; unmatched junction bases: 7. Germline V gene data show CDR1 as SGDLS and CDR2 as YYNGEE. CDR3 nucleotide sequence: TGTGCCAGCAGCGAATACAGGGGTCCTAGCACAGATACGCAGTATTTT. Its translation: CASSEYRGPSTDTQYF.

Note on this clone: One end of the junction varies from germline; a read error may be responsible. The genes are TRBV7-7 and TRBJ2-3; D is possibly TRBD2 (6 bases). The CDR3 sequence is 15 residues long. Germline values: CDR1 SSHAT, CDR2 FNYEAQ (reference sequence). CDR3 DNA: TGTGCTAGCAGCTTAGGGACGGGAGATTTAGATACGCAGTATTTT. It yields the protein CASSLGTGDLDTQYF.

V usage is TRBV2 and J usage is TRBJ1-2, with TRBD1 identical over 8 bases. The CDR3 spans 13 residues. CDR1 is SNHLY and CDR2 is FYNNEI in the germline V gene. V lost 2 bases, J lost 9 bases, and 5 bases stayed unmatched. The CDR3 nucleotides read TGTGCCAGCAGTGAAAAGGACAGGGTGAGCTACACCTTC. Protein: CASSEKDRVSYTF.

The chain couples TRBV7-3 to TRBJ1-6; 7 positions agree with TRBD1. The V segment lost 2 bases and the J segment 7 bases; nucleotides outside the gene matches: 5. This CDR3 region has 15 residues. The V gene's germline CDR1 is SGHTA and CDR2 FQGTGA. As DNA, the CDR3 is TGTGCCAGCAGCTTAGGGGGACAGTTGAATTCACCCCTCCACTTT. Amino acid sequence: CASSLGGQLNSPLHF.

The gene calls are TRBV2 and TRBJ2-7; possibly TRBD2 for D (6 bases). V lost 7 bases and J lost 2, with 6 bases in between. The CDR3 consists of 11 residues. Germline V CDR1 and CDR2: SNHLY, FYNNEI. CDR3 in amino acids: CASKRAYEQYF. The CDR3 bases are TGTGCCAGCAAGCGGGCCTACGAGCAGTACTTC.

This clone was seen just once. The chain links TRBV6-6 to TRBJ2-1; a weak D match, TRBD1 (6 bases). The CDR3 loop spans 11 amino acids. Germline V gives CDR1 MNHNY, CDR2 SVGAGI (reference sequence). Trimming removed 5 bases from V and 16 bases from J, with 15 bases in between. Here the CDR3 DNA reads TGTGCCAGCAGTGCCGTGGGGGCCCTATTCTTC. Translation: CASSAVGALFF.

The rearrangement links TRBV28 to TRBJ2-3; D gene ambiguous. Germline V gene lookup returns CDR1 MDHEN and CDR2 SYDVKM. The CDR3 consists of 14 residues. The V and J ends lost 5 bases and 0 bases respectively, with 9 bases between them. The CDR3 coding sequence is TGTGCCAGCAGTCCACTGATAAGCACAGATACGCAGTATTTT. Protein product: CASSPLISTDTQYF.

CDR3 loop: CASTLFTGGTEAFF. The CDR3 bases are TGTGCCAGCACCCTATTTACAGGGGGCACTGAAGCTTTCTTT. The chain has TRBV6-5 and TRBJ1-1; 8 positions agree with TRBD1. V dropped 7 bases and J dropped 4; count of bases not matched to a gene: 8. CDR3 length equals 14 residues. Germline V CDR1 and CDR2: MNHEY, SVGAGI.

This clone was found once. This chain connects TRBV30 to TRBJ1-3; no firm D call. This CDR3 is built from 16 residues. Trimming stripped 0 bases from V and 1 base from J, with 13 bases between. Germline CDR1 GTSNPN, CDR2 SVGIG (reference sequence). In DNA, the CDR3 is TGTGCCTGGAGTGTATTAAGCGGCGATTCTGGAAACACCATATATTTT. It encodes CAWSVLSGDSGNTIYF.

The chain is built from TRBV10-3 and TRBJ2-7, with 7 positions matching TRBD2. This CDR3 spans 13 amino acids. Germline values: CDR1 ENHRY, CDR2 SYGVKD. V lost 10 bases and J lost 7; bases outside the gene matches: 13. CDR3 protein: CATGGRGSEEQYF. CDR3 nucleotide sequence: TGTGCCACCGGGGGGAGGGGCAGTGAAGAGCAGTACTTC.